By share, the clone carrying this T cell receptor beta chain counts as medium-sized. The sample comes from a study of blood T cell repertoires in COVID-19. The overall study: The United States, Italy and Spain provided the acute and convalescent COVID-19 samples. From T cells, B-cell-depleted T cells, or PBMCs came the material, which was cDNA or gDNA.

As originally analysed: The assay estimated nucleated cells by amplifying reference gene primers. Using immunoSEQ multiplex PCR, the repertoire was profiled, and TCRdb retains in-frame clones only, with some absent. V, J and clone size reflect that table, while D and trimming were determined from the DNA. Of 150,000 to 200,000 clones in the sample, over 85% were seen once. V was pared by 1 base and J by 2 bases, with 12 bases between. Germline values: CDR1 MNHEY, CDR2 SVGEGT. The CDR3 loop spans 15 amino acids. The chain couples TRBV6-2 or TRBV6-3 to TRBJ2-7; D may be TRBD1 (6 bases). Sequencing was done on a sample of peripheral blood. The TCR was taken from a man in his fifties or sixties with active or convalescent COVID-19. CDR3 in amino acids: CASSYFRDNTYEQYF. In DNA, the CDR3 is TGTGCCAGCAGTTACTTCCGGGACAACACCTACGAGCAGTACTTC.